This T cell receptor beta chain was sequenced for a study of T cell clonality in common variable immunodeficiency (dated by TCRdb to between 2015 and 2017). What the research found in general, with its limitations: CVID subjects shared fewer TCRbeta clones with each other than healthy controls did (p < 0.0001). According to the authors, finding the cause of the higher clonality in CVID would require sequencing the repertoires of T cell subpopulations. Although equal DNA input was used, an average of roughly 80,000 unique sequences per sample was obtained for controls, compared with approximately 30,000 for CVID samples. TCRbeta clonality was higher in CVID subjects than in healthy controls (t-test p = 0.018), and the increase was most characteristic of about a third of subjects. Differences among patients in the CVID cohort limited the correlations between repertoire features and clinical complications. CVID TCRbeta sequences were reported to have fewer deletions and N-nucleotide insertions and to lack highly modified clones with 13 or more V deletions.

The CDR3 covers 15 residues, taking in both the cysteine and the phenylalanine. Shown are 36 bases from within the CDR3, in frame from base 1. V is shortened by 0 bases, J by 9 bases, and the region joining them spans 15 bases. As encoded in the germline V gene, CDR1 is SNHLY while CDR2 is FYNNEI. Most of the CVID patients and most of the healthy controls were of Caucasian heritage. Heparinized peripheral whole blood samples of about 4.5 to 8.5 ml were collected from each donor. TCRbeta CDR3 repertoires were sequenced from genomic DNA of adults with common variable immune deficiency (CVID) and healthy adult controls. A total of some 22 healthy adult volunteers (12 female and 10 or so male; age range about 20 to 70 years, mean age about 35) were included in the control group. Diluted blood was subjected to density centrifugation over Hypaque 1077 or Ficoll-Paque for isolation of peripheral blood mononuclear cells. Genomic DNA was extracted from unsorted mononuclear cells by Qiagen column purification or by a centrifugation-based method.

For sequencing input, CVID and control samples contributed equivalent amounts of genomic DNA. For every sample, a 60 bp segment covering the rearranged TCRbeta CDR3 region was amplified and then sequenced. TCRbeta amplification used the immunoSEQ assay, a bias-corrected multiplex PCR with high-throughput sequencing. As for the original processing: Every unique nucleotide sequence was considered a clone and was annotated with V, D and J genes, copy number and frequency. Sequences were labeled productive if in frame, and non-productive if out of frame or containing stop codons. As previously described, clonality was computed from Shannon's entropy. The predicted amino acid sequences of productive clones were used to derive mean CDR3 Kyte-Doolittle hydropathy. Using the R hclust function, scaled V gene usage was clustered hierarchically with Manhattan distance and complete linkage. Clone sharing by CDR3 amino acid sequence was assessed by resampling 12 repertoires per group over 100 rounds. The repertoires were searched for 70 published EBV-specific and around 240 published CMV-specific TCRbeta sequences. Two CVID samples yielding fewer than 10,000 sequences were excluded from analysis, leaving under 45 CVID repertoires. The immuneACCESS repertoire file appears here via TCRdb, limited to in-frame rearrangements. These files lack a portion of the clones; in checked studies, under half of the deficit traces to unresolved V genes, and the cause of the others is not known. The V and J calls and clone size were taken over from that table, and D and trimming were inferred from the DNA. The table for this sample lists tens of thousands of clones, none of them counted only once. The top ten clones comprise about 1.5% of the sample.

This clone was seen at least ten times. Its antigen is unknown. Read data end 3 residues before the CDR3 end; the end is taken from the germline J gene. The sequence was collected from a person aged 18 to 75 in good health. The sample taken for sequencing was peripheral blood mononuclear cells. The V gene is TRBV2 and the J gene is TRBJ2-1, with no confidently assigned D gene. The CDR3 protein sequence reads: CASSEARTVGSEQFF. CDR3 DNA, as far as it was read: TGTGCCAGCAGTGAAGCGCGAACAGTAGGGTCTGAG.